Following are 5 T cell receptor beta chains from one sample sequenced in a study of Ad26.COV2.S vaccination and SARS-CoV-2 variants. TCRdb's table, derived via immunoSEQ multiplex PCR, lists solely in-frame clones and lacks some. The sample has around 100,000 clones, approximately 81% seen once. Sequencing was performed on peripheral blood, taken after recovery from COVID-19. These receptors were collected from a human donor who had recovered from COVID-19.

The J gene is TRBJ1-1, the V gene TRBV28, with D possibly matching TRBD1 (5 bases). The V end lost 8 bases, the J end lost 11 bases, and 15 bases lay between the germline ends. CDR3 length: 11 residues. Germline V gene data show CDR1 as MDHEN and CDR2 as SYDVKM. The CDR3 DNA follows: TGTGCCAGCGTCTGGAGGGGAGAGGCTTTCTTT. Translated, it gives CASVWRGEAFF.

The rearrangement uses TRBV28 and TRBJ1-5; maybe TRBD1 (6 bases). Trimming shortened V by 7 bases and J by 1 base, and 23 bases separated the two germline ends. The CDR3 spans 18 residues. Germline assignment: CDR1 MDHEN and CDR2 SYDVKM. DNA of the CDR3: TGTGCCAGCAACCTACAGGGTTGGGACAAATGGAGCAATCAGCCCCAGCATTTT. Residues: CASNLQGWDKWSNQPQHF.

Only a few counts were recorded for this clone. This sequence joins TRBV6-5 and TRBJ1-5; 9 bases map to TRBD1. Unmatched junction bases numbered 6, after V lost 10 bases and J lost 2 bases. The CDR3 is 14 residues long. The germline CDR1 and CDR2 sequences are MNHEY and SVGAGI. The CDR3 DNA reads TGTGCCACGACGGACAGGGGTGGCAATCAGCCCCAGCATTTT. Protein sequence: CATTDRGGNQPQHF.

V is TRBV28 and J is TRBJ1-3, with D perhaps matching TRBD1 (6 bases). The V end was cut by 7 bases, the J end by 6 bases, with 16 bases between. CDR3 size: 14 residues. CDR1 MDHEN and CDR2 SYDVKM come from the germline V gene. This CDR3 reads CASTPQTGVNTIYF. The CDR3 nucleotides are TGTGCCAGCACCCCACAGACAGGTGTAAACACCATATATTTT.

A word on this clone: Other DNA sequences of this sample code for an identical CDR3. The chain is built from TRBV7-8 and TRBJ1-2; unclear D gene. Germline assignment: CDR1 SGHVS and CDR2 FQNEAQ. V gave up 1 base and J gave up 3 bases, with 6 bases separating them. The CDR3 is 13 residues long. In nucleotides, the CDR3 is TGTGCCAGCAGCTTAGATGGGGACTATGGCTACACCTTC. Translated, it gives CASSLDGDYGYTF.